This T cell receptor beta chain was profiled in a study of cytomegalovirus exposure and HLA in healthy donors. Study-wide findings and caveats: One later analysis, an examination of the 90 to 150 validation repertoires, found that first-cohort TCR clusters tended to co-occur in them.

V lost 1 base and J 6 bases, leaving 11 bases between the germline ends. Germline V CDR1 and CDR2: SGHDT, YYEEEE. This CDR3 spans 13 amino acids. This clone appeared a single time. The antigen is undetermined. Produced via immunoSEQ multiplex PCR; TCRdb's table is partial and in-frame only. Seen here are 130,000 or so clones, 89% observed once, and the top ten hold approximately 3.5%. The sequence came from a man aged 25 to 40 in good health and CMV-seronegative. Sequencing was done on a sample of PBMCs. The chain links TRBV5-6 to TRBJ2-7; D is uncertain. Here the CDR3 reads CASSLHTPSEQYF. For the CDR3, the DNA is TGTGCCAGCAGCTTGCACACCCCCAGCGAGCAGTACTTC. Together with reference TRBV5-6 and TRBJ2-7, the CDR3 gives the full variable domain: DAGVTQSPTHLIKTRGQQVTLRCSPKSGHDTVSWYQQALGQGPQFIFQYYEEEERQRGNFPDRFSGHQFPNYSSELNVNALLLGDSALYLCASSLHTPSEQYFGPGTRLTVT.